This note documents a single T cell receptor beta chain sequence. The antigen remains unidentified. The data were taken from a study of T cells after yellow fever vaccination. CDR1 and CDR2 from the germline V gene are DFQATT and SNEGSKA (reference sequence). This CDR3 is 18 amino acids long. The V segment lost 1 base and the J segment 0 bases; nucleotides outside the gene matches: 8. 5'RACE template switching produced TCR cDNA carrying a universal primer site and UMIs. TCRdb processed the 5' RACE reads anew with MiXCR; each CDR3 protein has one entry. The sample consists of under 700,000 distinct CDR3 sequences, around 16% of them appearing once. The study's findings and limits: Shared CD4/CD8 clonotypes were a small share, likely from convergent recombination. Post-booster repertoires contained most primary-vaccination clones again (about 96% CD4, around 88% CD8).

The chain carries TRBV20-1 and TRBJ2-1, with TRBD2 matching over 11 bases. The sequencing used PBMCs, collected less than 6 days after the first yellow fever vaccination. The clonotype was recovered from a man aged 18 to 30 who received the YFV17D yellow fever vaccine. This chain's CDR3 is CSARALAGGMSSYNEQFF. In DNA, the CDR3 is TGCAGTGCTAGAGCTCTAGCGGGGGGAATGAGCTCCTACAATGAGCAGTTCTTC.